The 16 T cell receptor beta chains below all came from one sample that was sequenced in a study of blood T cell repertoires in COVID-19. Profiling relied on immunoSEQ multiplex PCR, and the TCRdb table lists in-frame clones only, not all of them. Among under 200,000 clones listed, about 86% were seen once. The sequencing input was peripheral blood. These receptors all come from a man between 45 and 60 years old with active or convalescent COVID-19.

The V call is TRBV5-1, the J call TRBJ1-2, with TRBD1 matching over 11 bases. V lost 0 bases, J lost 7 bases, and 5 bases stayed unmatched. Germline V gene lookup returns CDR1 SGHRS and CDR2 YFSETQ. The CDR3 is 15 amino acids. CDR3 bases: TGCGCCAGCAGCTTGGAAGGACAGGGGGCGGGTGGCTACACCTTC. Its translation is CASSLEGQGAGGYTF.

This CDR3 is CASSLSIYEQYF. The CDR3 region has the DNA TGTGCCAGCAGCCTCAGTATCTACGAGCAGTACTTC. The V gene is TRBV11-2, the J gene TRBJ2-7; no clear D. The CDR3 length is 12 residues. CDR1 and CDR2 (germline): SGHAT, FQNNGV. Trimming removed 5 bases from V and 3 bases from J, with 8 bases in between.

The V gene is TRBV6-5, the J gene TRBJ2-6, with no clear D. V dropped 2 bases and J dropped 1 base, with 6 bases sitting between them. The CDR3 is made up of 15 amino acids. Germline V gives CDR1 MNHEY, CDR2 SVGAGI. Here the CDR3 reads CASSYIRSGANVLTF. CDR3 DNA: TGTGCCAGCAGTTACATTCGGTCTGGGGCCAACGTCCTGACTTTC.

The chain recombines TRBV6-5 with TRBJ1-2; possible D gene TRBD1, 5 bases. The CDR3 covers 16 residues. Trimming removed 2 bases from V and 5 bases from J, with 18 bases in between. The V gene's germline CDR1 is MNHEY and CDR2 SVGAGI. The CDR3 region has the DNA TGTGCCAGCAGTTACGACGGGACTCTGTCGATTTATGGCTACACCTTC. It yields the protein CASSYDGTLSIYGYTF.

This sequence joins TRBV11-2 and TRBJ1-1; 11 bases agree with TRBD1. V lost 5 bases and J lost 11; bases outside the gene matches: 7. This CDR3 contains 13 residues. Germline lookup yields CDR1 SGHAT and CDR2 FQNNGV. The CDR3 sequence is CASSPGQGARAFF. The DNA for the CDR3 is TGTGCCAGCAGCCCAGGACAGGGGGCGCGTGCTTTCTTT. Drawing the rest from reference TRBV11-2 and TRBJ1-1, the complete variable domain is EAGVAQSPRYKIIEKRQSVAFWCNPISGHATLYWYQQILGQGPKLLIQFQNNGVVDDSQLPKDRFSAERLKGVDSTLKIQPAKLEDSAVYLCASSPGQGARAFFGQGTRLTVV.

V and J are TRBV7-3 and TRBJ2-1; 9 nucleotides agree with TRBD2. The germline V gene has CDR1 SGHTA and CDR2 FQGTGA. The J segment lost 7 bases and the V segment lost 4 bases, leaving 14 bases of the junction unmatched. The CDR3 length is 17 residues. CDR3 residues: CASSSPMGTSKENEQFF. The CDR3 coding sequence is TGTGCCAGCAGCTCCCCAATGGGGACTAGCAAGGAGAATGAGCAGTTCTTC.

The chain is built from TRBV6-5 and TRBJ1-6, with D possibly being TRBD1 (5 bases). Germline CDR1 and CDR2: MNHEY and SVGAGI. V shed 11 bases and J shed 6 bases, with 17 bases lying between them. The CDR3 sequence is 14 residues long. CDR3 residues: CAGAPTAVNSPLHF. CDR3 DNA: TGTGCCGGGGCGCCGACAGCCGTTAATTCACCCCTCCACTTT.

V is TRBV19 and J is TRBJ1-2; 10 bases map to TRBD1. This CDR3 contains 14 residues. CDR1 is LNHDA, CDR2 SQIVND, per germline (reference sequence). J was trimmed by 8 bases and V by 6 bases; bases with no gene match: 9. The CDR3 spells CASRNTGTGDGYTF. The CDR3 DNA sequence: TGTGCCAGTAGAAATACCGGGACAGGGGACGGCTACACCTTC.

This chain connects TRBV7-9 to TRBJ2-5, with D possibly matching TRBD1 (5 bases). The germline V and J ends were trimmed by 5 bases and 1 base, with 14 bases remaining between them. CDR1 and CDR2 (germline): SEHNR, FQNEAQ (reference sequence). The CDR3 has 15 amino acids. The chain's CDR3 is CASSDGQKSQETQYF. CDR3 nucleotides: TGTGCCAGCAGCGACGGACAAAAAAGCCAAGAGACCCAGTACTTC.

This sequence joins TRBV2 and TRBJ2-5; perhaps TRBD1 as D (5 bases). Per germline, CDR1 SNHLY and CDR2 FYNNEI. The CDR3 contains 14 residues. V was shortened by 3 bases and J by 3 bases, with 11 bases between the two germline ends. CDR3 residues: CASSERQFEETQYF. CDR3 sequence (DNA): TGTGCCAGCAGTGAGAGACAGTTCGAAGAGACCCAGTACTTC.

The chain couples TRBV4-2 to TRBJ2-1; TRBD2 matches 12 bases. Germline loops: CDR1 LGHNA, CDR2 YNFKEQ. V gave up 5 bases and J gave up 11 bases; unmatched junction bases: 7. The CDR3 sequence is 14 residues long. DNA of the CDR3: TGTGCCAGCAGCTTACAACTAGCGGGGGGCCAGCAGTTCTTC. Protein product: CASSLQLAGGQQFF.

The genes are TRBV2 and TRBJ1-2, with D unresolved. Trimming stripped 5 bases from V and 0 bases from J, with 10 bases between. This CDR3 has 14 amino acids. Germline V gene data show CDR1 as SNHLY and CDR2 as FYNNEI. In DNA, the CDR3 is TGTGCCAGCAGTCCTAACGGTGCTAACTATGGCTACACCTTC. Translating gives CASSPNGANYGYTF.

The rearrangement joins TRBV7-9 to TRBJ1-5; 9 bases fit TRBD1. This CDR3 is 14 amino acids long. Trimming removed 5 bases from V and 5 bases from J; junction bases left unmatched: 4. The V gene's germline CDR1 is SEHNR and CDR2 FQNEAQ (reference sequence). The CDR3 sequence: CASSRQGGDQPQHF. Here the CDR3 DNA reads TGTGCCAGCAGCCGACAGGGGGGGGATCAGCCCCAGCATTTT. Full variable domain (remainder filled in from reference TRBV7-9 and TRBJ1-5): DTGVSQNPRHKITKRGQNVTFRCDPISEHNRLYWYRQTLGQGPEFLTYFQNEAQLEKSRLLSDRFSAERPKGSFSTLEIQRTEQGDSAMYLCASSRQGGDQPQHFGDGTRLSIL.

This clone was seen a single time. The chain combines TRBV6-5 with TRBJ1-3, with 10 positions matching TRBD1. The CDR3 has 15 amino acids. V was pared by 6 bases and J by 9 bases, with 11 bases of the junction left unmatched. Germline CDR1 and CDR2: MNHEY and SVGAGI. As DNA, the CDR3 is TGTGCCAGCAGAGCCGGGACAGGGGATGGACGCACCATATATTTT. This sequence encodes CASRAGTGDGRTIYF.

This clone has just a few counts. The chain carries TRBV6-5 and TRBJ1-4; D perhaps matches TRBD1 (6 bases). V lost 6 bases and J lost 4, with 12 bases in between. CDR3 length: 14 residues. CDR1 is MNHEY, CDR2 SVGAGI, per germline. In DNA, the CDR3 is TGTGCCAGCAGCCCGACAGGATATAATGAAAAACTGTTTTTT. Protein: CASSPTGYNEKLFF.

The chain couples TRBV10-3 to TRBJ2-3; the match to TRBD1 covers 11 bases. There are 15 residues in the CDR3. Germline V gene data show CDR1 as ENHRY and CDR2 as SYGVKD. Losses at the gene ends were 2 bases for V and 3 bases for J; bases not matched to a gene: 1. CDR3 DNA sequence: TGTGCCATCAGTGAGGGGACAGGGGGAACAGATACGCAGTATTTT. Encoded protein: CAISEGTGGTDTQYF.